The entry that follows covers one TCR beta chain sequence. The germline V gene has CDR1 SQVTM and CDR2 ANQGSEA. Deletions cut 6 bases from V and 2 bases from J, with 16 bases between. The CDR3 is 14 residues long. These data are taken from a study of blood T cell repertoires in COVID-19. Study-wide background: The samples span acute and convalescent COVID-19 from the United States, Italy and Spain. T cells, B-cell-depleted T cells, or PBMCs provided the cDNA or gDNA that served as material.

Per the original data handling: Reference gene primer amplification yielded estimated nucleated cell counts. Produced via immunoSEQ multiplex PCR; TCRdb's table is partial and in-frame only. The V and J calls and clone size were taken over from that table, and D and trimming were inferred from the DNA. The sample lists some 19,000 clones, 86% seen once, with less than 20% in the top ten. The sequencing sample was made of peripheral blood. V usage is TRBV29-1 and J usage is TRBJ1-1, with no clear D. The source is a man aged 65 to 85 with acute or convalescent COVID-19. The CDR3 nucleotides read TGCAGCGTAGGTAAAGCACAGCTAAACACTGAAGCTTTCTTT. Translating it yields CSVGKAQLNTEAFF.